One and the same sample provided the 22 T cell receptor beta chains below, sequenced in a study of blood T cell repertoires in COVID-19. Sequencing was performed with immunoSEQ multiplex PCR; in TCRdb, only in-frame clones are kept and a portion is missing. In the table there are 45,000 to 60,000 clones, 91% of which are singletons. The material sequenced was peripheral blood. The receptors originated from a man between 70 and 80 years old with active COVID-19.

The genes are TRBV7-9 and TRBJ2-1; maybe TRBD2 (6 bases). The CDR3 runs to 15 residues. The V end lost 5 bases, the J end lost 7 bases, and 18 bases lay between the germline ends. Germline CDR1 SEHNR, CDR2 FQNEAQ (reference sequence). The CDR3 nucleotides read TGTGCCAGCAGCCCCCCGGGGTGGGGGGAAAATGAGCAGTTCTTC. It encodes CASSPPGWGENEQFF.

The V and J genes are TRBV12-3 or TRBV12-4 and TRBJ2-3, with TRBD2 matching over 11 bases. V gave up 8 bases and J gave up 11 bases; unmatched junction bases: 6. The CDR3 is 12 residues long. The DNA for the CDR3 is TGTGCCAGCGCCTTTAGCGGGGGGGGGCAGTATTTT. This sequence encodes CASAFSGGGQYF.

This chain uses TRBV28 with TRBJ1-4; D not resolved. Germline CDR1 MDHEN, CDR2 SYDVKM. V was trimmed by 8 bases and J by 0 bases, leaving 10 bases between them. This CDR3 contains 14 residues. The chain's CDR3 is CASYEGSTNEKLFF. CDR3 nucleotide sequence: TGTGCCAGCTACGAGGGATCAACTAATGAAAAACTGTTTTTT.

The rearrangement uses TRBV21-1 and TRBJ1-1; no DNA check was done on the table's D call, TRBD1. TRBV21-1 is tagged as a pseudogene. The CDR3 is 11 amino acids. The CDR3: CASSKPRRAFF. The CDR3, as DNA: TGTGCCAGCAGCAAACCCAGAAGAGCTTTCTTT.

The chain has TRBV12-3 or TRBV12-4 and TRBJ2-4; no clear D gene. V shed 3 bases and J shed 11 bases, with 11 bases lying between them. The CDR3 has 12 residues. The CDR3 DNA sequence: TGTGCCAGCAGTTTTTTAGGCGGCGTTCAGTACTTC. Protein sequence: CASSFLGGVQYF.

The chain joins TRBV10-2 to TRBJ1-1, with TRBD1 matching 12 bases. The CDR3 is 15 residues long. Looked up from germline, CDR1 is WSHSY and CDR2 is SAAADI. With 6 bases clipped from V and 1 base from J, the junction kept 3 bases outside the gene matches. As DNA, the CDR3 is TGCGCCAGCAGGGGACAGGGGGCAGCGAACACTGAAGCTTTCTTT. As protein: CASRGQGAANTEAFF.

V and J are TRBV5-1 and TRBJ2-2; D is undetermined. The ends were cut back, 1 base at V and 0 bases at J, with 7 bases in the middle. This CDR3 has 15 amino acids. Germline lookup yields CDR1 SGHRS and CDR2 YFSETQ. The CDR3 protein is CASSLSEANTGELFF. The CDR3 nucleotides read TGCGCCAGCAGCTTGTCAGAGGCGAACACCGGGGAGCTGTTTTTT.

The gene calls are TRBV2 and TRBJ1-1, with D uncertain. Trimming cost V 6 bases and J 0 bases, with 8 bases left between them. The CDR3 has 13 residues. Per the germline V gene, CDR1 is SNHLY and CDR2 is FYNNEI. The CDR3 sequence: CASRWSVNTEAFF. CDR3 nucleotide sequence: TGTGCCAGCAGGTGGTCGGTGAACACTGAAGCTTTCTTT. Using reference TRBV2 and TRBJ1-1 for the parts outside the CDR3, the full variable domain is EPEVTQTPSHQVTQMGQEVILRCVPISNHLYFYWYRQILGQKVEFLVSFYNNEISEKSEIFDDQFSVERPDGSNFTLKIRSTKLEDSAMYFCASRWSVNTEAFFGQGTRLTVV.

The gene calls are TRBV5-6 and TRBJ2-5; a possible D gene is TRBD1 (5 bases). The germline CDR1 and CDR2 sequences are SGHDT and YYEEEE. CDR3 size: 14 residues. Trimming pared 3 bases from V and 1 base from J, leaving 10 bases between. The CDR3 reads CASSYGHPQETQYF. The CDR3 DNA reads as TGTGCCAGCAGCTACGGACACCCCCAAGAGACCCAGTACTTC. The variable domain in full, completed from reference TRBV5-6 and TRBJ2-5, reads DAGVTQSPTHLIKTRGQQVTLRCSPKSGHDTVSWYQQALGQGPQFIFQYYEEEERQRGNFPDRFSGHQFPNYSSELNVNALLLGDSALYLCASSYGHPQETQYFGPGTRLLVL.

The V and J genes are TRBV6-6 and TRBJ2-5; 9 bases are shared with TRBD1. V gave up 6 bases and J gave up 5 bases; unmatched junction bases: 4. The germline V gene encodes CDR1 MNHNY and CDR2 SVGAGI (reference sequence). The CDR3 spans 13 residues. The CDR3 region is CASSRDRAETQYF. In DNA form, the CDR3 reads TGTGCCAGCAGCCGGGACAGGGCCGAGACCCAGTACTTC.

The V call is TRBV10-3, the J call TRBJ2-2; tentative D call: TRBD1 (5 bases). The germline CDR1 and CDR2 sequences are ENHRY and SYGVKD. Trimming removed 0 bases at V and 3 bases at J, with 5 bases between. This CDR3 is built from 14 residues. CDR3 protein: CAISESRDTGELFF. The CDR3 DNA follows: TGTGCCATCAGTGAGTCCAGGGACACCGGGGAGCTGTTTTTT.

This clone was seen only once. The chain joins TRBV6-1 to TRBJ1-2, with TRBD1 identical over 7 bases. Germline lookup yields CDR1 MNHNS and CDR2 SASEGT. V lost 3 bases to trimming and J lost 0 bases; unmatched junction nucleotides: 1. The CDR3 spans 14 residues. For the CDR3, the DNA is TGTGCCAGCAGTGAGAGGGGGCCTAACTATGGCTACACCTTC. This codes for CASSERGPNYGYTF.

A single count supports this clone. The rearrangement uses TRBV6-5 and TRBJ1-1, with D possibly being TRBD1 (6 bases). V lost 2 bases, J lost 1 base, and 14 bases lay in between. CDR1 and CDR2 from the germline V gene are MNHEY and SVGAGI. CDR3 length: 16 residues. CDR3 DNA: TGTGCCAGCAGTTACCAACGGACAGCTTCGAACACTGAAGCTTTCTTT. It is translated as CASSYQRTASNTEAFF.

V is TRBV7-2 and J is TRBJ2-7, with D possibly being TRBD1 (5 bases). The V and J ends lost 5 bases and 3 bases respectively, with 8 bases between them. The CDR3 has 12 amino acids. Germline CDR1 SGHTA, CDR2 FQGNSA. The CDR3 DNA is TGTGCCAGCAGCGAGCAGGGCTACGAGCAGTACTTC. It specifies CASSEQGYEQYF. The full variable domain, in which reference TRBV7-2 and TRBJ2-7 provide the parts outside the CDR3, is GAGVSQSPSNKVTEKGKDVELRCDPISGHTALYWYRQSLGQGLEFLIYFQGNSAPDKSGLPSDRFSAERTGGSVSTLTIQRTQQEDSAVYLCASSEQGYEQYFGPGTRLTVT.

CDR3 sequence reads: CASRSGPMNTEAFF. CDR3 nucleotide sequence: TGTGCCAGCCGAAGTGGGCCCATGAACACTGAAGCTTTCTTT. J is TRBJ1-1 and V is TRBV6-5; D remains unclear. Germline CDR1 and CDR2: MNHEY and SVGAGI. This CDR3 contains 14 residues. V lost 8 bases to trimming and J lost 0 bases, with 13 bases between them.

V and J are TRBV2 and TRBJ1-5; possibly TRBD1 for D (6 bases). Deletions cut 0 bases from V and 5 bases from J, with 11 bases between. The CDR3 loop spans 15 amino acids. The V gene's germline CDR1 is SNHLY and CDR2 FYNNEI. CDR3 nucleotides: TGTGCCAGCAGTGAAGCATCCAGGGGTCATCAGCCCCAGCATTTT. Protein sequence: CASSEASRGHQPQHF.

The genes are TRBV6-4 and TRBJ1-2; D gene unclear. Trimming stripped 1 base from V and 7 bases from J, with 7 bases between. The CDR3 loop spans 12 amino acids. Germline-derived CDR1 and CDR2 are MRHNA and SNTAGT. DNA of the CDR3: TGTGCCAGCAGTGACTTCGGAGGTGGCTACACCTTC. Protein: CASSDFGGGYTF.

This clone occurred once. CDR3 bases: TGTGCCAGCAGCGTTTCGGCTGGAAACACCATATATTTT. This gives the protein CASSVSAGNTIYF. The V call is TRBV9, the J call TRBJ1-3; D unclear. Germline lookup yields CDR1 SGDLS and CDR2 YYNGEE. The CDR3 covers 13 residues. Trimming took off 2 bases at V and 2 bases at J, with 5 bases between the two ends.

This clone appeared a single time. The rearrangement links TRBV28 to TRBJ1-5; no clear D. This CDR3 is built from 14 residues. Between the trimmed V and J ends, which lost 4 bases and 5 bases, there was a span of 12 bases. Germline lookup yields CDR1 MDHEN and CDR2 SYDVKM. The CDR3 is CASSSHLGDQPQHF. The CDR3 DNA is TGTGCCAGCAGTTCTCATCTCGGGGATCAGCCCCAGCATTTT.

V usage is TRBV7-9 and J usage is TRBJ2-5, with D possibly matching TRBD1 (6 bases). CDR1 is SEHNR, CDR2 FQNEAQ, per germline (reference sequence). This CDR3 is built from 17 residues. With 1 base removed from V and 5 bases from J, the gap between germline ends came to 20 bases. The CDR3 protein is CASSLDMVQGLMETQYF. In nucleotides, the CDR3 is TGTGCCAGCAGCTTAGACATGGTACAGGGTTTGATGGAGACCCAGTACTTC.

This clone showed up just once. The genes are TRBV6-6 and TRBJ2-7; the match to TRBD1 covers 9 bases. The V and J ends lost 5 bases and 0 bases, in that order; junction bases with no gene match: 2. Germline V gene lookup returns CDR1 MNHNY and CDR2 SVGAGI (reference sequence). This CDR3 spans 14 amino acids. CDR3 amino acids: CASSGTGSSYEQYF. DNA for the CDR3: TGTGCCAGCAGTGGGACAGGGAGCTCCTACGAGCAGTACTTC.

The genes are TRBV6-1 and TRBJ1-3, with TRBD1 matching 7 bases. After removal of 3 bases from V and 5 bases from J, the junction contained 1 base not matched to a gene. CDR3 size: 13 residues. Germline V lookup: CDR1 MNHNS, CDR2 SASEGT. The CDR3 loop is CASSETGRNTIYF. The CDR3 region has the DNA TGTGCCAGCAGTGAGACAGGGAGAAACACCATATATTTT.